The 26 T cell receptor beta chains presented below share a single source sample, sequenced in a study of T cell responses to AZD1222 COVID-19 vaccine. Some clones are missing from TCRdb's copy, which holds only in-frame ones; the method was immunoSEQ multiplex PCR. The profile shows about 97,000 clones, more than 70% of them singletons. The starting material was peripheral blood, obtained on day 0 of AZD1222 vaccination. These receptors all come from an adult in good health.

The V call is TRBV21-1, the J call TRBJ1-2. TRBV21-1 is shown as a pseudogene. The CDR3 is made up of 14 amino acids. CDR3 protein: CASSKGGRGRGYTF. Here the CDR3 DNA reads TGTGCCAGCAGCAAAGGAGGTCGGGGGCGAGGCTACACCTTC.

The CDR3 DNA is TGTGCCAGCAGCCGGGGGACGGTCAATCAGCCCCAGCATTTT. This gives the protein CASSRGTVNQPQHF. This chain connects TRBV3-1 (or the pseudogene TRBV3-2) to TRBJ1-5, with a tentative D call TRBD1 (5 bases). CDR3 length: 14 amino acids. In germline, CDR1 is LGHDT, CDR2 YNNKEL (reference sequence). Trimming shortened V by 4 bases and J by 3 bases, and 10 bases separated the two germline ends.

This chain uses TRBV10-3 with TRBJ2-6; D could derive from TRBD1 or TRBD2 (5 bases each). The CDR3 is 19 residues long. Germline V lookup: CDR1 ENHRY, CDR2 SYGVKD. The ends were cut back, 0 bases at V and 2 bases at J, with 17 bases in the middle. Here the CDR3 DNA reads TGTGCCATCAGTGAGTCACCGGGACCAGGCTACGCTGGGGCCAACGTCCTGACTTTC. This sequence encodes CAISESPGPGYAGANVLTF.

This clone is a singleton in its sample. V gene TRBV10-1 combines with J gene TRBJ1-5; D is undetermined. The CDR3 runs to 14 residues. The V end was cut by 7 bases, the J end by 2 bases, with 12 bases between. CDR1 and CDR2 (germline): WNHNN, SYGVQD (reference sequence). The CDR3 DNA reads TGCGCCAGCACTATGACGGTCGGCAATCAGCCCCAGCATTTT. Translating it yields CASTMTVGNQPQHF.

The chain joins TRBV18 to TRBJ2-2, with D maybe TRBD1 (5 bases). The CDR3 consists of 14 residues. V lost 4 bases to trimming and J lost 7 bases, with 13 bases between them. Germline V gene sequence: CDR1 KGHSH, CDR2 LQKENI. DNA of the CDR3: TGTGCCAGCTCACGACAGTCCTTGGGCGGGGAGCTGTTTTTT. This translates into CASSRQSLGGELFF.

V is TRBV4-3 and J is TRBJ2-2; the match to TRBD1 covers 7 bases. Germline lookup yields CDR1 LGHNA and CDR2 YSLEER. J lost 6 bases, V lost 0 bases, and 4 bases had no gene match. There are 15 residues in the CDR3. In DNA form, the CDR3 reads TGCGCCAGCAGCCAAGACGAGGGGGCGCCCGGGGAGCTGTTTTTT. Encoded protein: CASSQDEGAPGELFF.

V and J are TRBV4-3 and TRBJ2-7, with D perhaps TRBD1 (5 bases). The CDR3 consists of 17 residues. Trimming left V 1 base short and J 5 bases short, with 21 bases between. Germline values: CDR1 LGHNA, CDR2 YSLEER. Here the CDR3 reads CASSQAQGGAAVHEQYV. CDR3 nucleotide sequence: TGCGCCAGCAGCCAAGCCCAAGGTGGGGCGGCAGTCCACGAGCAGTACGTC.

The rearrangement links TRBV13 to TRBJ1-1; TRBD1 might be the D (5 bases). The V and J ends lost 5 bases and 5 bases respectively, with 12 bases between them. The germline V gene encodes CDR1 PRHDT and CDR2 FYEKMQ (reference sequence). CDR3 length: 13 amino acids. Written as DNA, the CDR3 is TGTGCCAGCAGCCGTCAGGGTGGTACTGAAGCTTTCTTT. This encodes CASSRQGGTEAFF.

CDR3 nucleotide sequence: TGTGCCAGCACGGTGCTCGGCGGCTACACCTTC. Amino acids: CASTVLGGYTF. The rearrangement uses TRBV2 and TRBJ1-2; D is undetermined. Germline V gene sequence: CDR1 SNHLY, CDR2 FYNNEI. This CDR3 contains 11 residues. V dropped 7 bases and J dropped 8 bases, with 11 bases sitting between them.

The rearrangement joins TRBV4-3 to TRBJ2-7; D remains unclear. CDR1 is LGHNA and CDR2 is YSLEER in the germline V gene. Trimming removed 1 base from V and 0 bases from J, with 7 bases in between. CDR3 length equals 14 residues. The CDR3 DNA is TGCGCCAGCAGCCAAGCCCCGAGCTCCTACGAGCAGTACTTC. Residues: CASSQAPSSYEQYF.

V is TRBV7-2 and J is TRBJ2-7; D ambiguous. The germline V and J ends were trimmed by 0 bases and 4 bases, with 7 bases remaining between them. From germline, CDR1 is SGHTA and CDR2 FQGNSA. CDR3 length: 13 residues. CDR3: CASSLAGFYEQYF. CDR3 DNA sequence: TGTGCCAGCAGCTTAGCCGGCTTTTACGAGCAGTACTTC.

This chain joins TRBV3-1 (or the pseudogene TRBV3-2) and TRBJ2-7; perhaps TRBD1 as D (6 bases). The V end lost 2 bases, the J end lost 0 bases, and 14 bases lay between the germline ends. Germline CDR1 LGHDT, CDR2 YNNKEL (reference sequence). The CDR3 consists of 16 residues. The CDR3 loop is CASSQKRRGRSYEQYF. The CDR3 coding sequence is TGTGCCAGCAGCCAAAAGCGCAGGGGACGCTCCTACGAGCAGTACTTC.

This chain links TRBV7-8 with TRBJ2-6, with a weak D call TRBD1 (8 bases). This CDR3 region has 19 residues. V was shortened by 7 bases and J by 0 bases, with 22 bases between the two germline ends. Germline values: CDR1 SGHVS, CDR2 FQNEAQ. CDR3 sequence reads: CASTLWSGTGASGANVLTF. Written as DNA, the CDR3 is TGTGCCAGCACCCTTTGGAGCGGGACAGGTGCCTCTGGGGCCAACGTCCTGACTTTC.

This clone was picked up a small number of times. The chain is built from TRBV19 and TRBJ2-1; possible D gene TRBD1, 5 bases. Trimming removed 10 bases from V and 3 bases from J, with 13 bases in between. The CDR3 sequence is 13 residues long. Looked up from germline, CDR1 is LNHDA and CDR2 is SQIVND (reference sequence). The CDR3 reads CATSPRGYNEQFF. CDR3 bases: TGTGCCACCTCCCCAAGGGGCTACAATGAGCAGTTCTTC. Complete variable domain (other parts from reference TRBV19 and TRBJ2-1): DGGITQSPKYLFRKEGQNVTLSCEQNLNHDAMYWYRQDPGQGLRLIYYSQIVNDFQKGDIAEGYSVSREKKESFPLTVTSAQKNPTAFYLCATSPRGYNEQFFGPGTRLTVL.

The V call is TRBV19, the J call TRBJ1-2; D not resolved. Trimming stripped 5 bases from V and 4 bases from J, with 14 bases between. There are 14 residues in the CDR3. Germline CDR1 reads LNHDA; CDR2 reads SQIVND (reference sequence). The CDR3 DNA sequence: TGTGCCAGTAGTCATACCGGTTTGGGCTATGGCTACACCTTC. It translates to CASSHTGLGYGYTF.

V and J are TRBV6-2 or TRBV6-3 and TRBJ2-7; D gene unclear. In germline, CDR1 is MNHEY, CDR2 SVGEGT. V was pared by 3 bases and J by 5 bases, with 14 bases between. The CDR3 runs 14 residues. This chain's CDR3 is CASSYSGRWDEQYF. In DNA, the CDR3 is TGTGCCAGCAGTTATTCCGGTCGTTGGGACGAGCAGTACTTC.

This clone was seen once. The chain carries TRBV7-9 and TRBJ2-1; D ambiguous. V was shortened by 1 base and J by 14 bases, with 12 bases between the two germline ends. The length of the CDR3 is 12 residues. Germline V gene lookup returns CDR1 SEHNR and CDR2 FQNEAQ (reference sequence). DNA of the CDR3: TGTGCCAGCAGCTTAGGGGTTAGCTGGGAGTTCTTC. Translation: CASSLGVSWEFF. Using reference TRBV7-9 and TRBJ2-1 for the parts outside the CDR3, the full variable domain is DTGVSQNPRHKITKRGQNVTFRCDPISEHNRLYWYRQTLGQGPEFLTYFQNEAQLEKSRLLSDRFSAERPKGSFSTLEIQRTEQGDSAMYLCASSLGVSWEFFGPGTRLTVL.

The chain combines TRBV29-1 with TRBJ2-7, with TRBD2 identical over 10 bases. CDR3 length equals 14 residues. Trimming cost V 2 bases and J 3 bases; bases outside gene matches: 4. Germline assignment: CDR1 SQVTM and CDR2 ANQGSEA. CDR3 nucleotides: TGCAGCGTTGAATCCCTAGCGGGAGACTACGAGCAGTACTTC. Its protein is CSVESLAGDYEQYF.

This chain uses TRBV5-1 with TRBJ2-1; tentatively, D is TRBD1 (6 bases). Germline V gives CDR1 SGHRS, CDR2 YFSETQ. Trimming took 3 bases from V and 10 from J, leaving 17 bases between them. CDR3 length: 14 amino acids. The CDR3 coding sequence is TGCGCCAGCAGCTGGGGGCAAAGGGCGGACGAGCAGTTCTTC. Protein: CASSWGQRADEQFF. Combining the CDR3 with reference TRBV5-1 and TRBJ2-1 gives the whole variable domain KAGVTQTPRYLIKTRGQQVTLSCSPISGHRSVSWYQQTPGQGLQFLFEYFSETQRNKGNFPGRFSGRQFSNSRSEMNVSTLELGDSALYLCASSWGQRADEQFFGPGTRLTVL.

This clone appeared a single time. In DNA form, the CDR3 reads TGTGCCAGCAGTTTCGGGTTGGATCAGCCCCAGCATTTT. Its protein is CASSFGLDQPQHF. The rearrangement uses TRBV12-3 or TRBV12-4 and TRBJ1-5; no firm D call. V was clipped by 3 bases and J by 5 bases, with 8 bases between them. This CDR3 spans 13 amino acids.

This clone was observed a few times. The rearrangement joins TRBV5-4 to TRBJ2-7; 9 nucleotides match TRBD1. The trim removed 3 bases at V and 6 bases at J, leaving 7 bases unmatched. This CDR3 has 14 amino acids. Per germline, CDR1 SGHNT and CDR2 YYREEE (reference sequence). CDR3 sequence reads: CASSSLQGAREQYF. The CDR3 nucleotides read TGTGCCAGCAGCTCTCTACAGGGGGCCCGCGAGCAGTACTTC.

The gene calls are TRBV11-3 and TRBJ2-1; D is possibly TRBD2 (6 bases). V was pared by 1 base and J by 3 bases, with 10 bases between. CDR1 and CDR2 (germline): SGHNT, YENEEA. The CDR3 extends over 15 amino acids. DNA of the CDR3: TGTGCCAGCAGCTTAGTCCGGGGGATCTACAATGAGCAGTTCTTC. It is translated as CASSLVRGIYNEQFF.

The chain recombines TRBV3-1 (or the pseudogene TRBV3-2) with TRBJ2-5; TRBD2 matches at 15 bases. The CDR3 has 19 residues. Germline trimming cut 2 bases from V and 4 bases from J; bases unmatched to any gene: 11. From germline, CDR1 is LGHDT and CDR2 YNNKEL (reference sequence). The CDR3 is CASSQTSRTSGGARETQYF. Written as DNA, the CDR3 is TGTGCCAGCAGCCAAACCTCTCGGACTAGCGGGGGGGCTAGAGAGACCCAGTACTTC.

The chain uses TRBV6-2 or TRBV6-3 and TRBJ2-5; TRBD1 aligns across 9 bases. The CDR3 spans 17 residues. Unmatched junction bases numbered 12, after V lost 2 bases and J lost 5 bases. Germline V lookup: CDR1 MNHEY, CDR2 SVGEGT. The CDR3 spells CASSYDENRGLWETQYF. The DNA of the CDR3 is TGTGCCAGCAGTTACGACGAGAACAGGGGGCTGTGGGAGACCCAGTACTTC.

The sample holds a few counts of this clone. The gene calls are TRBV28 and TRBJ1-2; D gene ambiguous. V gave up 3 bases and J gave up 0 bases, with 11 bases separating them. The CDR3 extends over 15 amino acids. Germline V CDR1 and CDR2: MDHEN, SYDVKM. The CDR3 here is CASSFPTGANYGYTF. The CDR3 bases are TGTGCCAGCAGTTTCCCGACGGGAGCTAACTATGGCTACACCTTC.

This clone was picked up a small number of times. This chain connects TRBV27 to TRBJ2-1; TRBD2 matches 10 bases. Germline assignment: CDR1 MNHEY and CDR2 SMNVEV (reference sequence). The CDR3 covers 17 residues. The trim removed 4 bases at V and 0 bases at J, leaving 6 bases unmatched. CDR3: CASSSPRTSGSYNEQFF. The CDR3 DNA is TGTGCCAGCAGTTCCCCACGGACTAGCGGCTCCTACAATGAGCAGTTCTTC.